The rows below give T cell receptor beta chains drawn from one sample of a study of T cell responses to AZD1222 COVID-19 vaccine. Generated by immunoSEQ multiplex PCR, the TCRdb table keeps only in-frame clones and is missing some. The repertoire holds about 140,000 clones, with roughly 89% as singletons. Sequenced material: peripheral blood, taken on day 0 of AZD1222 vaccination. The source of these receptors is an adult in good health. Both conserved end residues are part of each CDR3. The order of the fields is V gene, J gene, D gene, clone size, CDR3 DNA, CDR3 protein. A D gene is named only where the DNA matches it firmly. Clone size is stated in some rows and not others, as once, few, many or a class when expanded.

>TRBV9|TRBJ2-5|TRBD2|-
TGTGCCAGCAGCGCGTTAGCGGGATCAGCGGAGACCCAGTACTTC
CASSALAGSAETQYF
>TRBV6-5|TRBJ1-5|TRBD1|once
TGTGCCAGCAGTCAGACAGGGGACCATCAGCCCCAGCATTTT
CASSQTGDHQPQHF
>TRBV6-4|TRBJ2-1|TRBD2|-
TGTGCCAGCTCCCTCAGCGGGGGGGCGGGGTACAATGAGCAGTTCTTC
CASSLSGGAGYNEQFF
>TRBV2|TRBJ2-5|-|-
TGTGCCAGCAGCGTACAGGGTTGGGAGACCCAGTACTTC
CASSVQGWETQYF
>TRBV19|TRBJ2-2|TRBD1|-
TGTGCCACTCGGGACAGGGACACCGGGGAGCTGTTTTTT
CATRDRDTGELFF
>TRBV20-1|TRBJ2-3|-|-
TGCAGTGCTAGTAGAGGGTCCGCAGATACGCAGTATTTT
CSASRGSADTQYF
>TRBV5-1|TRBJ2-7|TRBD2|-
TGCGCCCGCAGCGGGGGGGGACTAGCGGGCCTCAGCTCCTACGAGCAGTACTTC
CARSGGGLAGLSSYEQYF
>TRBV19|TRBJ2-2|TRBD1|-
TGTGCCAGTAGTAGGACAGGGGGCCTCGACACCGGGGAGCTGTTTTTT
CASSRTGGLDTGELFF
>TRBV9|TRBJ1-2|-|-
TGTGCCAGCAGCCCCGGGAGGGGGTATGGCTACACCTTC
CASSPGRGYGYTF
>TRBV6-6|TRBJ1-1|-|-
TGTGCCAGCAGTTACCCAGAGCTAGAGATGAACACTGAAGCTTTCTTT
CASSYPELEMNTEAFF
>TRBV6-5|TRBJ2-2|-|-
TGTGCCAGCAGTACTAGACAGACGAACACCGGGGAGCTGTTTTTT
CASSTRQTNTGELFF
>TRBV2|TRBJ1-5|-|-
TGTGCCAGCACCCAAGGGGGAAATCAGCCCCAGCATTTT
CASTQGGNQPQHF
>TRBV6-5|TRBJ1-2|-|-
TGTGCCAGCAGTTACTCGCAGGGAGTCTACACCTTC
CASSYSQGVYTF
>TRBV18|TRBJ2-3|-|once
TGTGCCAGCTCACTTGCTGTTTTGGGGGCCGAAGATACGCAGTATTTT
CASSLAVLGAEDTQYF
>TRBV28|TRBJ2-5|-|-
TGTGCCAGCAGTTCCCATTTGGAGACCCAGTACTTC
CASSSHLETQYF
>TRBV7-2|TRBJ2-5|TRBD1|-
TGTGCCAGCAGCTTGGGACAGCAAGAGACCCAGTACTTC
CASSLGQQETQYF
>TRBV28|TRBJ2-1|-|-
TGTGCCAGCAGTTTAGGGCAGGGGTGGAACAATGAGCAGTTCTTC
CASSLGQGWNNEQFF
>TRBV15|TRBJ2-5|-|-
TGTGCCACCAGCAGAGATCTCATTAGGGGAGGACAAGAGACCCAGTACTTC
CATSRDLIRGGQETQYF
>TRBV7-9|TRBJ2-3|-|-
TGTGCCAGCAGCTCCCCCCCTCAGCGGGTGCTCACAGATACGCAGTATTTT
CASSSPPQRVLTDTQYF
>TRBV7-9|TRBJ1-6|-|-
TGTGCCAGCAGCTTTGCAGGGTCTCAATCACCCCTCCACTTT
CASSFAGSQSPLHF
>TRBV6-5|TRBJ1-2|TRBD1|-
TGTGCCAGCAGTATCGACAGGGAATATGGCTACACCTTC
CASSIDREYGYTF
>TRBV6-5|TRBJ1-1|-|-
TGTGCCAGCAGCTCGAACCAGGGCGGCACTGAAGCTTTCTTT
CASSSNQGGTEAFF
>TRBV5-1|TRBJ1-4|TRBD1|-
TGCGCCAGCAGCGATCTGACAGGGGCGCCTAATGAAAAACTGTTTTTT
CASSDLTGAPNEKLFF
>TRBV10-1|TRBJ1-5|-|-
TGCGCCAGCAGCGCTCAGGTGAATCAGCCCCAGCATTTT
CASSAQVNQPQHF
>TRBV5-4|TRBJ1-1|-|once
TGTGCCAGCAGCTCGCAGACAGGGAACACTGAAGCTTTCTTT
CASSSQTGNTEAFF
>TRBV5-6|TRBJ1-1|-|-
TGTGCCAGCAGTTCACCGGGGGGGAACACTGAAGCTTTCTTT
CASSSPGGNTEAFF
>TRBV5-8|TRBJ1-2|-|-
TGTGCCAGCAGCTTGGGGCAGAATCGCAGAGGCTACACCTTC
CASSLGQNRRGYTF
>TRBV11-3|TRBJ2-1|-|once
TGTGCCAGCAGCTCCGTGTCGATTGCGGGCTTGGGGGAGCAGTTCTTC
CASSSVSIAGLGEQFF
>TRBV11-3|TRBJ1-5|TRBD1|-
TGTGCCAGCAGCCGCACTACAGGGGGTTGGAATCAGCCCCAGCATTTT
CASSRTTGGWNQPQHF
>TRBV27|TRBJ2-1|TRBD2|-
TGTGCCAGCAGCCCCTCGGGACTAGCGTCATACAATGAGCAGTTCTTC
CASSPSGLASYNEQFF
>TRBV6-5|TRBJ2-7|-|few
TGTGCCAGCGGAAACCCAAGGGGTCTCCCCTACGAGCAGTACTTC
CASGNPRGLPYEQYF
>TRBV5-1|TRBJ1-1|-|-
TGCGCCAGCAGTCTCACCCCCAGGGTGGAGGCTTTCTTT
CASSLTPRVEAFF
>TRBV29-1|TRBJ2-1|TRBD2|-
TGCAGCGTAATCCTCTCTAGCGGGAGTGTCTATGAGCAGTTCTTC
CSVILSSGSVYEQFF
>TRBV2|TRBJ2-3|TRBD1|-
TGTGCCAGCAGAAGGGACAGGGGAACAGATACGCAGTATTTT
CASRRDRGTDTQYF
>TRBV6-5|TRBJ1-5|-|-
TGTGCCAACAGTTTGGATCCCAATCAGCCCCAGCATTTT
CANSLDPNQPQHF
>TRBV11-3|TRBJ2-7|-|-
TGTGCCAGCAGCTCGGGGCCGACCTACGAGCAGTACTTC
CASSSGPTYEQYF
>TRBV5-4|TRBJ2-1|TRBD2|-
TGTGCCAGCAGCCCGGGCGGGGGAGGCTCCTACAATGAGCAGTTCTTC
CASSPGGGGSYNEQFF
>TRBV11-2|TRBJ2-7|-|many
TGTGCCAGCAGCTTGCAGGGCTTCCTCTCCTACGAGCAGTACTTC
CASSLQGFLSYEQYF
>TRBV19|TRBJ2-1|TRBD2|-
TGTGCCAGTAGTAATCTCGGGACTAGCGTAGACAATGAGCAGTTCTTC
CASSNLGTSVDNEQFF
>TRBV12-3/TRBV12-4|TRBJ1-1|-|-
TGTGCCAGCAGTTTTCAGGACACTGAAGCTTTCTTT
CASSFQDTEAFF
>TRBV30|TRBJ2-5|TRBD2|-
TGTGCCTGGAGTTACCATCCTAGCGGGGGGGATAAACGGCGGGAGACCCAGTACTTC
CAWSYHPSGGDKRRETQYF
>TRBV3-1/TRBV3-2|TRBJ2-1|TRBD2|-
TGTGCCAGCAGCCAAGATCGGTTGGCGGGAGGTGGGACCTACAATGAGCAGTTCTTC
CASSQDRLAGGGTYNEQFF
>TRBV7-8|TRBJ1-5|-|-
TGTGCCAGCAGCTTATTTGCGGGAGGGCAGCCCCAGCATTTT
CASSLFAGGQPQHF
>TRBV5-5|TRBJ1-3|TRBD1|-
TGTGCCAGCAGCTTGTTTGAGCCACAGGGGGGAAACACCATATATTTT
CASSLFEPQGGNTIYF
>TRBV12-3/TRBV12-4|TRBJ1-6|-|-
TGTGCCAGCAGCCTCATTTCGTTAGGGACCCTCCACTTT
CASSLISLGTLHF
>TRBV3-1/TRBV3-2|TRBJ1-3|-|few
TGTGCCAGCAGTGGCACAAGTCCTTCTGGAAACACCATATATTTT
CASSGTSPSGNTIYF
>TRBV24-1|TRBJ2-6|TRBD1|-
TGTGCCACCAGTGGCCTGGGACAGGGGGCCGGTGAGGCCAACGTCCTGACTTTC
CATSGLGQGAGEANVLTF
>TRBV3-1/TRBV3-2|TRBJ2-1|TRBD2|few
TGTGCCAGCAGGACTAGCGGCAAGGGGGGGCAGTTCTTC
CASRTSGKGGQFF
>TRBV5-4|TRBJ1-6|-|-
TGTGCCAGCAGCTCGGAAAGGGACACGAATTCACCCCTCCACTTT
CASSSERDTNSPLHF
>TRBV19|TRBJ1-5|-|-
TGTGCCAGTAATTGGGAGAATAGCAATCAGCCCCAGCATTTT
CASNWENSNQPQHF
>TRBV28|TRBJ1-4|-|-
TGTGCCACCACCAATCGGGGACAACTGTTTTTT
CATTNRGQLFF
>TRBV6-5|TRBJ2-7|TRBD2|once
TGTGCCAGCAGTTACCCAGCGGGAGGAACCTACGAGCAGTACTTC
CASSYPAGGTYEQYF